The 7 T cell receptor beta chains below all came from one sample that was sequenced in a study of blood T cells in healthy people across ages. For the second PCR, which ran for roughly 7 to 11 cycles, a sample-barcoded 5' primer and a J-beta primer mix were used. TCRdb itself ran the 5' RACE reads through MiXCR, one entry per CDR3 protein. The sample lists around 870,000 distinct CDR3 sequences, 29% occurring once. Sequenced material: blood. These receptors came from an elderly woman in good health.

The chain joins TRBV28 to TRBJ2-7; D is perhaps TRBD1 (6 bases). The CDR3 covers 15 residues. The V end lost 5 bases, the J end lost 0 bases, and 14 bases lay between the germline ends. Germline V CDR1 and CDR2: MDHEN, SYDVKM. CDR3 nucleotides: TGTGCCAGCAGTCCAAACGACAGGCTCTCCTACGAGCAGTACTTC. It specifies CASSPNDRLSYEQYF.

The chain employs TRBV12-3 or TRBV12-4 and TRBJ2-2, with D perhaps TRBD1 (5 bases). This CDR3 has 15 residues. Trimming pared 0 bases from V and 8 bases from J, leaving 13 bases between. The CDR3 nucleotides are TGTGCCAGCAGTTTAGCGGGGCAGCTTACAGGGGAGCTGTTTTTT. Translated: CASSLAGQLTGELFF.

This clonotype was recorded many times. The gene calls are TRBV20-1 and TRBJ2-1; D gene unclear. Germline CDR1 is DFQATT and CDR2 is SNEGSKA (reference sequence). The CDR3 has 14 residues. Trimming left V 1 base short and J 4 bases short, with 11 bases between. As DNA, the CDR3 is TGCAGTGCTAGAGTTCCCCTTGGGTACAATGAGCAGTTCTTC. Translating gives CSARVPLGYNEQFF.

This clonotype was counted many times. This chain connects TRBV7-8 to TRBJ2-1; no clear D gene. The CDR3 spans 15 residues. V lost 5 bases to trimming and J lost 5 bases, with 16 bases between them. Germline V gene lookup returns CDR1 SGHVS and CDR2 FQNEAQ. CDR3 DNA sequence: TGTGCCAGCAGCAAACCAGGACGCCCCGACAATGAGCAGTTCTTC. It is translated as CASSKPGRPDNEQFF.

This chain links TRBV20-1 with TRBJ1-4; D remains ambiguous. Deletions cut 3 bases from V and 4 bases from J, with 9 bases between. There are 13 residues in the CDR3. Germline V lookup: CDR1 DFQATT, CDR2 SNEGSKA (reference sequence). The CDR3 region has the DNA TGCAGTGCTAGCCCCCCGAATAATGAAAAACTGTTTTTT. Translated, it gives CSASPPNNEKLFF.

To note about this clonotype: Given a much more abundant clone one base away, this may be a read error. The rearrangement links TRBV7-9 to TRBJ1-1; D not resolved. Per germline, CDR1 SEHNR and CDR2 FQNEAQ (reference sequence). The CDR3 length is 12 residues. The chain's CDR3 is CASSSQNAEAFF. For the CDR3, the DNA is TGTGCCAGCAGCTCCCAGAACGCTGAAGCTTTCTTT.

The chain couples TRBV29-1 to TRBJ1-1; 7 bases match TRBD1. The length of the CDR3 is 11 residues. The V and J ends lost 6 bases and 9 bases, in that order; junction bases with no gene match: 7. Germline assignment: CDR1 SQVTM and CDR2 ANQGSEA. The CDR3 DNA reads TGCAGCGTCCTCGGGACAGAGAAAGCTTTCTTT. Translation: CSVLGTEKAFF.